A single sample is the source of the 21 T cell receptor beta chains below, sequenced in a study of blood T cell repertoires in COVID-19. Some clones are missing from TCRdb's copy, which holds only in-frame ones; the method was immunoSEQ multiplex PCR. This sample yields approximately 70,000 clones, of which 88% are seen a single time; roughly 5.5% belongs to the top ten. The specimen sequenced was peripheral blood. The receptors derive from a human donor in a cohort sampled during active COVID-19.

This clone was seen a few times. The same CDR3 can be traced to other DNA sequences in this sample. The V call is TRBV7-9, the J call TRBJ2-7; 8 nucleotides align to TRBD1. The CDR3 spans 14 residues. Germline lookup yields CDR1 SEHNR and CDR2 FQNEAQ (reference sequence). V shed 5 bases, J shed 3 bases, and the junction held 6 bases outside the gene matches. The CDR3 reads CASSHRDRNYEQYF. CDR3 in DNA: TGTGCCAGCAGCCACCGGGACAGGAACTACGAGCAGTACTTC.

The table lists this clone with a count of one. The chain uses TRBV5-1 and TRBJ2-1; 10 bases align to TRBD2. This CDR3 is built from 17 residues. Germline V lookup: CDR1 SGHRS, CDR2 YFSETQ. V lost 0 bases, J lost 5 bases, and 8 bases stayed unmatched. In DNA form, the CDR3 reads TGCGCCAGCAGCTTGGGGTTAGCGGGAGGTATCGACAATGAGCAGTTCTTC. It encodes CASSLGLAGGIDNEQFF.

J is TRBJ2-7 and V is TRBV7-8; tentatively, D is TRBD1 (6 bases). The V and J ends lost 0 bases and 2 bases respectively, with 8 bases between them. This CDR3 contains 14 residues. Looked up from germline, CDR1 is SGHVS and CDR2 is FQNEAQ. CDR3 region: CASSLAQGPYEQYF. The CDR3 DNA reads TGTGCCAGCAGCTTAGCACAGGGACCCTACGAGCAGTACTTC.

The rearrangement joins TRBV28 to TRBJ2-7; D is ambiguous. V lost 2 bases and J lost 0, with 2 bases in between. Germline values: CDR1 MDHEN, CDR2 SYDVKM. The CDR3 spans 12 residues. In DNA, the CDR3 is TGTGCCAGCAGTTTACTCTCCTACGAGCAGTACTTC. Its translation is CASSLLSYEQYF.

The sample holds one count of this clone. This rearrangement joins TRBV7-3 to TRBJ2-4; D possibly corresponds to TRBD2 (5 bases). The CDR3 is 13 residues long. Trimming stripped 4 bases from V and 7 bases from J, with 11 bases between. CDR1 is SGHTA, CDR2 FQGTGA, per germline. The CDR3 region is CASSSAAGNIQYF. CDR3 nucleotide sequence: TGTGCCAGCAGCTCAGCGGCTGGGAACATTCAGTACTTC.

This clone appeared a few times. The chain has TRBV5-1 and TRBJ2-7, with D uncertain. Germline V gene data show CDR1 as SGHRS and CDR2 as YFSETQ. Trimming left V 0 bases short and J 2 bases short, with 9 bases between. This CDR3 contains 14 residues. CDR3 DNA: TGCGCCAGCAGCTTGGGTAGTGATGCCTACGAGCAGTACTTC. Protein sequence: CASSLGSDAYEQYF. The whole variable domain, remainder taken from reference TRBV5-1 and TRBJ2-7, is KAGVTQTPRYLIKTRGQQVTLSCSPISGHRSVSWYQQTPGQGLQFLFEYFSETQRNKGNFPGRFSGRQFSNSRSEMNVSTLELGDSALYLCASSLGSDAYEQYFGPGTRLTVT.

The chain employs TRBV15 and TRBJ2-1, with a weak D call TRBD2 (6 bases). The V and J ends lost 7 bases and 2 bases respectively, with 12 bases between them. This CDR3 has 14 residues. In germline, CDR1 is LNHNV, CDR2 YYDKDF (reference sequence). The CDR3, as DNA: TGTGCCACCACCTCGCGCGGGGCCTACAATGAGCAGTTCTTC. Translated, it gives CATTSRGAYNEQFF.

The rearrangement links TRBV27 to TRBJ1-4, with D possibly TRBD1 on 5 matching bases. Germline CDR1 MNHEY, CDR2 SMNVEV (reference sequence). This CDR3 is 13 amino acids long. V was shortened by 5 bases and J by 8 bases, with 12 bases between the two germline ends. The CDR3 DNA reads as TGTGCCAGCAGTGGCAGGGAGGGCGAAAAACTGTTTTTT. Its translation is CASSGREGEKLFF. Full variable domain (outside the CDR3, taken from reference TRBV27 and TRBJ1-4): EAQVTQNPRYLITVTGKKLTVTCSQNMNHEYMSWYRQDPGLGLRQIYYSMNVEVTDKGDVPEGYKVSRKEKRNFPLILESPSPNQTSLYFCASSGREGEKLFFGSGTQLSVL.

This clone is a singleton in its sample. The rearrangement uses TRBV5-1 and TRBJ2-3; 13 nucleotides line up with TRBD2. This CDR3 region has 15 residues. Germline V gene data show CDR1 as SGHRS and CDR2 as YFSETQ. V gave up 6 bases and J gave up 5 bases; unmatched junction bases: 6. The CDR3 sequence is CASTWTSGREDTQYF. CDR3 sequence (DNA): TGCGCCAGCACCTGGACTAGCGGGAGAGAAGATACGCAGTATTTT.

CDR3 sequence reads: CASSLLAEGYSEQFF. For the CDR3, the DNA is TGTGCCAGCAGTCTCCTAGCGGAAGGGTATTCTGAGCAGTTCTTC. The chain recombines TRBV6-2 or TRBV6-3 with TRBJ2-1, with TRBD2 matching over 7 bases. Germline loops: CDR1 MNHEY, CDR2 SVGEGT. With V trimmed by 5 bases and J by 9 bases, 13 bases remained unmatched. The CDR3 length is 15 residues.

This clone was detected only once. The CDR3 region has the DNA TGTGCCAGTAGCGGAACTAGCGGGAGGGGATACAATGAGCAGTTCTTC. Amino acids: CASSGTSGRGYNEQFF. The V gene is TRBV19, the J gene TRBJ2-1; TRBD2 matches at 13 bases. This CDR3 has 16 amino acids. V shed 6 bases and J 4 bases; nucleotides not matched to a gene: 6. CDR1 is LNHDA, CDR2 SQIVND, per germline (reference sequence).

This clone appeared once. One end of the junction is discordant with germline, which a read error may explain. This chain connects TRBV6-2 or TRBV6-3 to TRBJ2-7; TRBD2 aligns across 10 bases. The CDR3 is made up of 15 amino acids. The germline V gene has CDR1 MNHEY and CDR2 SVGEGT. The CDR3 DNA reads as TGTGCCAGCAGTCGCCTAGCGGGAGACTCCCACGAGCAGTACTTC. This sequence encodes CASSRLAGDSHEQYF.

V usage is TRBV29-1 and J usage is TRBJ1-4; D is possibly TRBD1 (6 bases). Germline assignment: CDR1 SQVTM and CDR2 ANQGSEA. With 7 bases removed from V and 0 bases from J, the gap between germline ends came to 12 bases. This CDR3 is 14 amino acids long. CDR3 region: CSAAGTSTNEKLFF. CDR3 DNA sequence: TGCAGCGCCGCCGGGACATCAACTAATGAAAAACTGTTTTTT.

The chain recombines TRBV5-1 with TRBJ2-7; D gene ambiguous. CDR3 length: 11 residues. Germline-derived CDR1 and CDR2 are SGHRS and YFSETQ. Trimming shortened V by 0 bases and J by 5 bases, and 3 bases separated the two germline ends. This CDR3 is CASSLDNEQYF. Here the CDR3 DNA reads TGCGCCAGCAGCTTGGACAACGAGCAGTACTTC.

This rearrangement joins TRBV19 to TRBJ1-5, with D perhaps matching TRBD1 (5 bases). The CDR3 spans 16 residues. The V end was cut by 4 bases, the J end by 4 bases, with 17 bases between. In germline, CDR1 is LNHDA, CDR2 SQIVND (reference sequence). The CDR3 protein is CASSSLGPGTNQPQHF. CDR3 DNA: TGTGCCAGTAGTAGCTTGGGGCCCGGTACGAATCAGCCCCAGCATTTT. Based on the CDR3 plus reference TRBV19 and TRBJ1-5, the full variable domain is DGGITQSPKYLFRKEGQNVTLSCEQNLNHDAMYWYRQDPGQGLRLIYYSQIVNDFQKGDIAEGYSVSREKKESFPLTVTSAQKNPTAFYLCASSSLGPGTNQPQHFGDGTRLSIL.

This chain uses TRBV10-1 with TRBJ2-1; D call uncertain. This CDR3 region has 16 residues. Trimming stripped 2 bases from V and 0 bases from J, with 11 bases between. Germline-derived CDR1 and CDR2 are WNHNN and SYGVQD (reference sequence). CDR3: CASSEMRESSYNEQFF. DNA for the CDR3: TGCGCCAGCAGTGAGATGCGAGAGAGCTCCTACAATGAGCAGTTCTTC.

This chain uses TRBV29-1 with TRBJ1-2, with D possibly being TRBD1 (6 bases). CDR3 length: 15 residues. CDR1 is SQVTM, CDR2 ANQGSEA, per germline. Between the trimmed V and J ends, which lost 4 bases and 1 base, there was a span of 16 bases. In nucleotides, the CDR3 is TGCAGCGTTGGGACAGCCGAGTCCTTTAACTATGGCTACACCTTC. Protein sequence: CSVGTAESFNYGYTF. The variable domain in full, completed from reference TRBV29-1 and TRBJ1-2, reads SAVISQKPSRDICQRGTSLTIQCQVDSQVTMMFWYRQQPGQSLTLIATANQGSEATYESGFVIDKFPISRPNLTFSTLTVSNMSPEDSSIYLCSVGTAESFNYGYTFGSGTRLTVV.

This chain links TRBV7-9 with TRBJ2-3, with D unresolved. Between the trimmed V and J ends, which lost 6 bases and 2 bases, there was a span of 3 bases. This CDR3 spans 11 amino acids. CDR1 and CDR2 from the germline V gene are SEHNR and FQNEAQ (reference sequence). CDR3 loop: CASRATDTQYF. The DNA of the CDR3 is TGTGCCAGCAGGGCCACAGATACGCAGTATTTT.

The chain employs TRBV18 and TRBJ2-5; D unresolved. CDR3 length: 14 amino acids. In germline, CDR1 is KGHSH, CDR2 LQKENI. Deletions cut 3 bases from V and 0 bases from J, with 8 bases between. The CDR3 spells CASSPQDNQETQYF. CDR3 coding DNA: TGTGCCAGCTCACCCCAGGATAACCAAGAGACCCAGTACTTC.

This clone is a singleton in its sample. CDR3 DNA: TGTGCCAGCAGCCTTCAGGGAGGAGGCACTGAAGCTTTCTTT. Amino acids: CASSLQGGGTEAFF. The J gene is TRBJ1-1, the V gene TRBV28; D is possibly TRBD1 (5 bases). CDR3 length: 14 amino acids. Trimming took off 6 bases at V and 4 bases at J, with 15 bases between the two ends. The germline CDR1 and CDR2 sequences are MDHEN and SYDVKM.

This clone was seen only a few times. CDR3: CASSESRIRMNEQFF. The CDR3 nucleotides are TGTGCCAGCAGTGAATCGAGGATTCGGATGAATGAGCAGTTCTTC. The V gene is TRBV25-1, the J gene TRBJ2-1, with no clear D. CDR3 size: 15 residues. Germline V gives CDR1 MGHDK, CDR2 SYGVNS. V lost 1 base and J 7 bases, leaving 14 bases between the germline ends. The entire variable domain, with the rest obtained from reference TRBV25-1 and TRBJ2-1, is as follows: EADIYQTPRYLVIGTGKKITLECSQTMGHDKMYWYQQDPGMELHLIHYSYGVNSTEKGDLSSESTVSRIRTEHFPLTLESARPSHTSQYLCASSESRIRMNEQFFGPGTRLTVL.